This T cell receptor beta chain emerged from a study of cytomegalovirus exposure and HLA in healthy donors. Study-wide points: A later analysis showed that HLA-associated TCR beta chains had undergone more clonal expansion than equally common others.

CDR3 size: 15 residues. Per the germline V gene, CDR1 is GTSNPN and CDR2 is SVGIG (reference sequence). Trimming cost V 3 bases and J 2 bases; bases outside gene matches: 8. Use of 60 Vbeta and 13 Jbeta primers characterized the PCR. The data were produced by immunoSEQ multiplex PCR, yet TCRdb's version contains in-frame clones alone and is incomplete. The data contain some 220,000 clones, approximately 85% of them singletons. This clone appeared a single time. Its antigen remains unknown. The source is a girl aged 2 to 10 in good health and CMV-seronegative. The rearrangement joins TRBV30 to TRBJ1-1; TRBD1 aligns across 8 bases. Sequencing was carried out using PBMCs. CDR3: CAWRGNRGGNTEAFF. CDR3 coding DNA: TGTGCCTGGAGGGGAAACAGGGGGGGTAACACTGAAGCTTTCTTT.